This TCR beta chain was sequenced in a study of CD8 T cells in Susac syndrome (dated by TCRdb to between 2018 and 2021). As for the study more broadly: Repertoire sequencing was used to test whether CD8+ T cell activation and differentiation in Susac syndrome was antigen driven. The clonality of the CD8+ T cell repertoire was compared across approximately twelve healthy donors, some 14 Susac syndrome patients and 15 multiple sclerosis patients.

Study-wide conclusions, independent of this receptor: The study acknowledged that relatively few individuals were included in the TCR sequencing and HLA analysis.

As regards this clonotype: No cognate antigen has been identified for it. No base quality information exists; no much larger clone differs at one position.

In the germline V gene, CDR1 corresponds to SQVTM and CDR2 to ANQGSEA. The V end gives up 5 bases and the J end 5 bases, leaving 14 bases in the junction not matched to a gene. The CDR3 numbers 15 residues from cysteine through phenylalanine. Only the CDR3 part of the read is kept: 45 bases, read in frame from the first base. RNA was extracted using the RNeasy kit, and roughly 0.5 to 1 microgram was reverse transcribed with random hexamers. TCR beta CDR3 regions were amplified with the immunoSEQ multiplex PCR assay covering 54 Vbeta and 13 Jbeta segments. PCR amplification bias was corrected using a synthetic template baseline for primer optimization and computational correction. The source study handled its data this way. Only productive sequences were kept, with reads annotated to V, D and J genes according to IMGT and analyzed in immunoSEQ Analyzer. To calculate clonality, Shannon entropy was normalized by log2 of the number of productive unique sequences and then subtracted from one. For each patient and control, public and private clones were evaluated within the 100 most prevalent clones. Clones were defined as Susac-specific when absent from the healthy and MS cohorts, from about 1,100 published viral clones and from other ImmuneACCESS disease sequences. TCRdb applied fastp at Q25 and MiXCR to the public reads, then kept only in-frame beta chains. Entries are consolidated by CDR3 protein sequence, retaining the most common genes and DNA. TCRdb's processing, not the authors' own work, is the source of the V and J calls. The sample table lists under 150,000 distinct CDR3 sequences, 94% of them with a count of one. The top ten constitute roughly 0.27% of the sample.

Peripheral blood CD8+ and CD4+ T cells from healthy donors, Susac syndrome patients and multiple sclerosis patients were profiled by high-throughput TCR beta sequencing. Healthy donors were age- and sex-matched controls. Bulk CD8+ and CD4+ T cells were purified by magnetic negative isolation, whereas CD8+ TEMRA cells were enriched by FACS. Blood was collected in EDTA tubes and processed within 24 hours, with PBMCs isolated through density gradient centrifugation. PBMCs intended for TCR sequencing were cryopreserved in liquid nitrogen and were subsequently thawed in a 37 degrees C water bath. The sorted or isolated CD4+, CD8+ and CD8+ TEMRA cells reached a purity of at least 90%.

Sequencing used CD8+ T cells from PBMCs. The clonotype was recovered from a human donor in good health. The V and J segments used are TRBV29-1 and TRBJ1-2, with TRBD1 matching 7 junction bases. The CDR3 loop reads CSVQKDLTGKYGYTF. The DNA sequence reads TGCAGCGTTCAAAAGGACCTGACAGGGAAATATGGCTACACCTTC.